These 24 T cell receptor beta chains share one sample of origin, sequenced in a study of a mutant IDH1 vaccine in newly diagnosed glioma. Their antigens are not known. Specified time point: week 11, during vaccination. The study gave 300 ug of mutant IDH1 20-mer peptide per vaccine dose, with topical imiquimod. Repertoires were generated with immunoSEQ multiplex PCR, while TCRdb's copy carries only in-frame clones and drops some. The sample includes some 120,000 clones, 80% of them seen just once. The material was PBMCs, obtained from a glioma patient whose treatment included an IDH1 peptide vaccine. The receptors were sampled from a man aged 35 to 55 with glioma.

This chain connects TRBV29-1 to TRBJ1-1; 7 bases map to TRBD1. Germline trimming cut 7 bases from V and 0 bases from J; bases unmatched to any gene: 8. This CDR3 has 14 residues. Germline V gives CDR1 SQVTM, CDR2 ANQGSEA. The CDR3 is CSARDRNLNTEAFF. The CDR3 DNA follows: TGCAGCGCACGGGACAGAAATCTGAACACTGAAGCTTTCTTT.

The chain combines TRBV9 with TRBJ2-1; D remains ambiguous. V lost 1 base, J lost 8 bases, and 16 bases lay in between. This CDR3 has 15 residues. Per germline, CDR1 SGDLS and CDR2 YYNGEE. The CDR3, as DNA: TGTGCCAGCAGCGTAACGAGAAACTCATACGATGAGCAGTTCTTC. It codes for CASSVTRNSYDEQFF.

The gene calls are TRBV6-5 and TRBJ1-5; a weak D match, TRBD1 (6 bases). V was cut by 0 bases and J by 6 bases, with 15 bases left in between. Germline CDR1 is MNHEY and CDR2 is SVGAGI. The CDR3 contains 16 residues. In DNA, the CDR3 is TGTGCCAGCAGTTACTCTGGGACATATGGAAGTCAGCCCCAGCATTTT. Amino acids: CASSYSGTYGSQPQHF.

This chain uses TRBV19 with TRBJ1-4; D ambiguous. The length of the CDR3 is 12 residues. The germline V gene encodes CDR1 LNHDA and CDR2 SQIVND (reference sequence). Deletions cut 5 bases from V and 5 bases from J, with 6 bases between. Here the CDR3 reads CASSPYNEKLFF. DNA for the CDR3: TGTGCCAGTAGTCCGTACAATGAAAAACTGTTTTTT.

This clone was counted a few times. The chain joins TRBV9 to TRBJ2-3, with TRBD2 matching 8 bases. The CDR3 extends over 16 amino acids. Germline V gene sequence: CDR1 SGDLS, CDR2 YYNGEE. V was pared by 0 bases and J by 6 bases, with 9 bases of the junction left unmatched. CDR3 bases: TGTGCCAGCAGCGTAGATAACGGGAGGGCCTCGGATACGCAGTATTTT. Translated: CASSVDNGRASDTQYF.

J is TRBJ2-1 and V is TRBV6-6; 8 bases are a match to TRBD1. The CDR3 consists of 15 residues. Germline CDR1 reads MNHNY; CDR2 reads SVGAGI (reference sequence). The J segment lost 3 bases and the V segment lost 6 bases, leaving 7 bases of the junction unmatched. For the CDR3, the DNA is TGTGCCAGCAGACCCCCAGGACAGGGCTACAATGAGCAGTTCTTC. Translated, it gives CASRPPGQGYNEQFF.

J is TRBJ1-6 and V is TRBV18; no definite D call. The CDR3 is made up of 13 amino acids. V was cut by 3 bases and J by 8 bases, with 8 bases left in between. Per the germline V gene, CDR1 is KGHSH and CDR2 is LQKENI. The CDR3 nucleotides read TGTGCCAGCTCACCCGGGGAGGATTCACCCCTCCACTTT. Residues: CASSPGEDSPLHF.

The chain uses TRBV28 and TRBJ2-5; D is possibly TRBD1 or TRBD2 (6 bases each). Germline V gives CDR1 MDHEN, CDR2 SYDVKM. Trimming left V 7 bases short and J 2 bases short, with 14 bases between. The CDR3 length is 14 residues. The CDR3 sequence is CASTAGHPQETQYF. The DNA for the CDR3 is TGTGCCAGCACCGCGGGACACCCTCAAGAGACCCAGTACTTC.

V and J are TRBV4-3 and TRBJ2-1; tentative D call: TRBD2 (7 bases). The germline gives CDR1 LGHNA, CDR2 YSLEER. The CDR3 totals 20 residues. V gave up 1 base and J gave up 7 bases, with 29 bases separating them. The CDR3 nucleotides are TGCGCCAGCAGCCAAGCCCTCGGGAGGAGCCCGGTGGGGGGGCCGAATGAGCAGTTCTTC. Translated, it gives CASSQALGRSPVGGPNEQFF.

The chain uses TRBV19 and TRBJ1-5; D remains ambiguous. Germline values: CDR1 LNHDA, CDR2 SQIVND (reference sequence). This CDR3 contains 15 residues. Trimming pared 3 bases from V and 4 bases from J, leaving 13 bases between. The CDR3 here is CASSILEGGNQPQHF. DNA of the CDR3: TGTGCCAGTAGTATTCTCGAGGGAGGGAATCAGCCCCAGCATTTT.

The chain uses TRBV11-2 and TRBJ2-5; D is possibly TRBD1 (6 bases). The CDR3 totals 15 residues. V lost 4 bases and J lost 1, with 13 bases in between. Germline V gene data show CDR1 as SGHAT and CDR2 as FQNNGV. The CDR3 is CASSSTGHIQETQYF. The CDR3 DNA reads TGTGCCAGCAGCTCCACAGGGCATATCCAAGAGACCCAGTACTTC. The whole variable domain, filled in from reference TRBV11-2 and TRBJ2-5, reads EAGVAQSPRYKIIEKRQSVAFWCNPISGHATLYWYQQILGQGPKLLIQFQNNGVVDDSQLPKDRFSAERLKGVDSTLKIQPAKLEDSAVYLCASSSTGHIQETQYFGPGTRLLVL.

The chain uses TRBV7-2 and TRBJ2-3; 10 bases align to TRBD2. V trimming: 6 bases; J trimming: 0 bases; junction bases outside the gene matches: 12. Germline loops: CDR1 SGHTA, CDR2 FQGNSA. The CDR3 covers 18 residues. Written as DNA, the CDR3 is TGTGCCAGCAGTCAGGATCTAGCGGGGGCCTTTAGCACAGATACGCAGTATTTT. This codes for CASSQDLAGAFSTDTQYF.

The V and J genes are TRBV5-1 and TRBJ1-4; D uncertain. The CDR3 runs to 16 residues. Per germline, CDR1 SGHRS and CDR2 YFSETQ. The V gene lost 4 bases and the J gene lost 3 bases, with 16 bases spanning the gap. The CDR3 DNA sequence: TGCGCCAGCAGCAGCAGACTACCGGGTCCTAATGAAAAACTGTTTTTT. As protein: CASSSRLPGPNEKLFF.

Of note for this clone: Other DNA sequences of this sample code for an identical CDR3. The chain combines TRBV7-9 with TRBJ2-7; D is uncertain. The germline V gene encodes CDR1 SEHNR and CDR2 FQNEAQ (reference sequence). The germline V and J ends were trimmed by 3 bases and 2 bases, with 8 bases remaining between them. The CDR3 sequence is 13 residues long. The CDR3 DNA reads TGTGCCAGCAGCTTGGTGGGCACCTACGAGCAGTACTTC. This translates into CASSLVGTYEQYF.

This clone came up a few times. J is TRBJ2-3 and V is TRBV9; D not certain. CDR1 SGDLS and CDR2 YYNGEE come from the germline V gene. This CDR3 is built from 13 residues. The V gene lost 3 bases and the J gene lost 6 bases, with 11 bases spanning the gap. Written as DNA, the CDR3 is TGTGCCAGCAGCGCGGGCCTTTGGGATACGCAGTATTTT. Translated: CASSAGLWDTQYF.

The V call is TRBV10-3, the J call TRBJ2-7, with 7 bases fitting TRBD1. The CDR3 is made up of 13 amino acids. The germline V gene encodes CDR1 ENHRY and CDR2 SYGVKD. Unmatched junction bases numbered 2, after V lost 4 bases and J lost 2 bases. CDR3: CAISVGQTYEQYF. The CDR3, as DNA: TGTGCCATCAGTGTGGGACAGACCTACGAGCAGTACTTC.

The chain uses TRBV7-9 and TRBJ2-1; 14 bases are shared with TRBD2. The V segment lost 4 bases and the J segment 6 bases; nucleotides outside the gene matches: 8. The CDR3 extends over 17 amino acids. Per germline, CDR1 SEHNR and CDR2 FQNEAQ (reference sequence). The CDR3 loop is CASSSGLAGARSNEQFF. DNA for the CDR3: TGTGCCAGCAGCTCGGGACTAGCGGGGGCTCGGAGCAATGAGCAGTTCTTC.

This clone was counted between two and nine times. The chain combines TRBV5-6 with TRBJ1-5; 7 bases agree with TRBD1. Unmatched junction bases numbered 3, after V lost 4 bases and J lost 2 bases. Looked up from germline, CDR1 is SGHDT and CDR2 is YYEEEE. This CDR3 has 14 residues. The CDR3 nucleotides are TGTGCCAGCAGCCTAACAGGGGGCAATCAGCCCCAGCATTTT. This encodes CASSLTGGNQPQHF.

V and J are TRBV11-3 and TRBJ2-7; D is uncertain. The CDR3 loop spans 10 amino acids. Trimming left V 5 bases short and J 5 bases short, with 4 bases between. Germline V CDR1 and CDR2: SGHNT, YENEEA. The CDR3 here is CASSRDEQYF. Here the CDR3 DNA reads TGTGCCAGCAGCAGAGACGAGCAGTACTTC.

As to this clone: Germline and junction disagree at one end, which may indicate a read error. Here the CDR3 reads CASSLGAGAIETQYF. CDR3 in DNA: TGTGCTAGCAGCTTAGGGGCGGGGGCTATAGAGACCCAGTACTTC. The rearrangement links TRBV7-7 to TRBJ2-5; TRBD2 might be the D (7 bases). Per the germline V gene, CDR1 is SSHAT and CDR2 is FNYEAQ (reference sequence). This CDR3 has 15 amino acids. Full variable domain (remainder filled in from reference TRBV7-7 and TRBJ2-5): GAGVSQSPRYKVTKRGQDVTLRCDPISSHATLYWYQQALGQGPEFLTYFNYEAQPDKSGLPSDRFSAERPEGSISTLTIQRTEQRDSAMYRCASSLGAGAIETQYFGPGTRLLVL.

This chain links TRBV2 with TRBJ1-2; possible D gene TRBD1, 5 bases. Germline CDR1 SNHLY, CDR2 FYNNEI. This CDR3 region has 11 residues. V lost 6 bases to trimming and J lost 8 bases, with 10 bases between them. In nucleotides, the CDR3 is TGTGCCAGCAGCGCCGGGGGGGGCTACACCTTC. Protein sequence: CASSAGGGYTF.

The gene calls are TRBV28 and TRBJ2-1, with 13 bases aligning to TRBD2. With 6 bases clipped from V and 4 bases from J, the junction kept 3 bases outside the gene matches. The CDR3 totals 15 residues. The germline CDR1 and CDR2 sequences are MDHEN and SYDVKM. The CDR3 region has the DNA TGTGCCAGCAGAGGGACTAGCGGGAAGTACAATGAGCAGTTCTTC. Its translation: CASRGTSGKYNEQFF.

This sequence joins TRBV19 and TRBJ1-2; D possibly corresponds to TRBD1 (5 bases). Germline CDR1 reads LNHDA; CDR2 reads SQIVND (reference sequence). V lost 6 bases and J lost 4, with 9 bases in between. There are 12 residues in the CDR3. Here the CDR3 DNA reads TGTGCCAGTAGCCCCGGGGCCTATGGCTACACCTTC. Encoded protein: CASSPGAYGYTF.

This clone came up a few times. The chain uses TRBV4-3 and TRBJ2-3; D possibly corresponds to TRBD1 (6 bases). Trimming removed 4 bases at V and 5 bases at J, with 22 bases between. This CDR3 comprises 17 residues. Germline lookup yields CDR1 LGHNA and CDR2 YSLEER. The CDR3 nucleotides read TGCGCCAGCAGCCGAGAACTAATGGGGGACACTGAAGATACGCAGTATTTT. It translates to CASSRELMGDTEDTQYF.